The present T cell receptor beta chain was sequenced within a study of T cell responses to AZD1222 COVID-19 vaccine. Measured with immunoSEQ multiplex PCR; TCRdb has only the in-frame clones, and not every one. The sample records 150,000 to 200,000 clones, over 85% being singletons. V lost 5 bases to trimming and J lost 5 bases; unmatched junction nucleotides: 4. This CDR3 is built from 14 residues. The germline V gene has CDR1 SGHRS and CDR2 YFSETQ. V gene TRBV5-1 combines with J gene TRBJ2-5, with 12 bases that match TRBD2. The starting material was peripheral blood, obtained 28 days after the second dose of the MenACWY control vaccine. This clonotype was sampled from an adult who received the MenACWY meningococcal vaccine as a control. CDR3 sequence (DNA): TGCGCCAGCAGTTCCGGGACTAGCGGGGAGACCCAGTACTTC. It encodes CASSSGTSGETQYF.